This T cell receptor (beta chain) was obtained from a study of blood T cell repertoires in COVID-19. Study-wide background: Samples of COVID-19 (acute and convalescent) were obtained from the United States, Italy and Spain. PBMCs, B-cell-depleted T cells, or T cells provided the cDNA or gDNA that made up the material.

The recovered donors of Cohort 3 showed two negative PCRs, clearance, or symptom resolution. This clone was observed a handful of times. With 1 base clipped from V and 7 bases from J, the junction kept 4 bases outside the gene matches. In germline, CDR1 is SGHNT, CDR2 YYREEE (reference sequence). The CDR3 has 15 amino acids. Study processing details: Reference gene primer amplification gave nucleated cell count estimates. Repertoires were generated with immunoSEQ multiplex PCR, while TCRdb's copy carries only in-frame clones and drops some. The DNA was the basis for D and trimming; V, J and clone size are from that table. The sample has 320,000 or so clones; about 89% are singletons.

Sequencing was done on a sample of PBMCs or T cells enriched from blood (not recorded which). This clonotype was sampled from a man aged 55-75 years who had recovered from COVID-19. The J gene is TRBJ2-1, the V gene TRBV5-4; 11 nucleotides align to TRBD2. CDR3 sequence reads: CASSLQSSGRNEQFF. CDR3 DNA sequence: TGTGCCAGCAGCTTGCAGTCTAGCGGGAGGAATGAGCAGTTCTTC.